The clone carrying this T cell receptor beta chain was observed a handful of times. Trimming left V 8 bases short and J 3 bases short, with 2 bases between. This CDR3 is built from 11 residues. TCRdb itself ran the 5' RACE reads through MiXCR, one entry per CDR3 protein. The repertoire holds hundreds of thousands of distinct CDR3 sequences, with around 12% as singletons. The entry originates in a study of T cells after yellow fever vaccination. The sequenced sample was PBMCs, obtained on the day of the yellow fever booster vaccination. The chain links TRBV12-3 or TRBV12-4 to TRBJ2-6; no clear D. This sequence was found in a man aged 30 to 39 who received the YFV17D yellow fever vaccine. In DNA, the CDR3 is TGTGCCAGCGGTGGGGCCAACGTCCTGACTTTC. Its translation: CASGGANVLTF.